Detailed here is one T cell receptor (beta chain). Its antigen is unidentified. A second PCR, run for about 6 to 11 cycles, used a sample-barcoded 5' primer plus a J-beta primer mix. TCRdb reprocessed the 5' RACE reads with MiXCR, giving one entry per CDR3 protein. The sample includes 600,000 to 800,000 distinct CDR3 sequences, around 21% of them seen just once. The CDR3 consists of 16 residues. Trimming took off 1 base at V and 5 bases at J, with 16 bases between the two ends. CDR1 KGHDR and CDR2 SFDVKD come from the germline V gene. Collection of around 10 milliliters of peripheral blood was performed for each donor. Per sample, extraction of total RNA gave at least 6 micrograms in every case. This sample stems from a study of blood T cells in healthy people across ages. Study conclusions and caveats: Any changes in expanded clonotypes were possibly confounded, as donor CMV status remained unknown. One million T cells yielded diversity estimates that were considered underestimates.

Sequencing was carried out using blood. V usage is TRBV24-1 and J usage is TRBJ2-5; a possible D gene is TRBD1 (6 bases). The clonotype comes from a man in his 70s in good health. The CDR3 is CATSDFRSSRGETQYF. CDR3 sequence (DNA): TGTGCCACCAGTGATTTTAGATCCTCAAGGGGGGAGACCCAGTACTTC.